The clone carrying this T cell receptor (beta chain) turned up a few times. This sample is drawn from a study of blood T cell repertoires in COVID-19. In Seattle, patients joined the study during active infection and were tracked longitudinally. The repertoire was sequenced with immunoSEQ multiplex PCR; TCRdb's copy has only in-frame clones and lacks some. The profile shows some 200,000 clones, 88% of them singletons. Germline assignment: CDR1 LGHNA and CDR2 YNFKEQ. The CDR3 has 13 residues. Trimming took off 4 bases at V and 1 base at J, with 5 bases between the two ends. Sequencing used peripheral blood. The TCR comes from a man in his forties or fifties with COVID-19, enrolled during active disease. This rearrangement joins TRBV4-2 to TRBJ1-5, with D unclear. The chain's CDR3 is CASSPLSNQPQHF. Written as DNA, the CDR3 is TGTGCCAGCAGCCCCCTCAGCAATCAGCCCCAGCATTTT.